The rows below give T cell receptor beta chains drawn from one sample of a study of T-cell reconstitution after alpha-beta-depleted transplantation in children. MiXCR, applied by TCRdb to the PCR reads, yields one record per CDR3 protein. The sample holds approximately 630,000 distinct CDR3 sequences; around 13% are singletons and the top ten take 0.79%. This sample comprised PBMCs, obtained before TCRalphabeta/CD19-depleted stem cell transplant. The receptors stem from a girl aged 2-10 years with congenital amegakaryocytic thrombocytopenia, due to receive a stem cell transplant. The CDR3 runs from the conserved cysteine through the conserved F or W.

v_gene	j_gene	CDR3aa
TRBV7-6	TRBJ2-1	CASSLVWGKDNEQFF
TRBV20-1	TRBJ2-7	CSARFPSGSPYEQYF
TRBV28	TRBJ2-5	CASSSHRLGQGRETQYF
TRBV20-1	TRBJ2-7	CSAETRSGTNREGGYEQYF
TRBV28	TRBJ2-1	CASSFSPSGYSYNEQFF
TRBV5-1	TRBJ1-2	CASSLSGGWYGYTF
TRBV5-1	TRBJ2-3	CASSMGLAGSTDTQYF
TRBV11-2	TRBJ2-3	CASSLGSGSWDTQYF
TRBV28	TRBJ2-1	CASSSPSVPYNEQFF
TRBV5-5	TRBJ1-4	CASSRDASKRNEKLFF
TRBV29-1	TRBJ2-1	CSVESAGLGFNEQFF
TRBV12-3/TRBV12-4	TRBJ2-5	CASSHGLAGEVETQYF
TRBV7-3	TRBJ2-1	CASSFFGSSSYNEQFF
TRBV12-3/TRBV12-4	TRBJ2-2	CASRRETGELFF
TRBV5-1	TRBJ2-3	CASSPRTSGIETQYF
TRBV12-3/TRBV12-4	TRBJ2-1	CASRAAGGRNEQFF
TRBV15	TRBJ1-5	CATGPPGYSNQPQHF
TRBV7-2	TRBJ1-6	CASSSTGRWGHSPLHF
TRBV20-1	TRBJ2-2	CSAEKVGDDGELFF
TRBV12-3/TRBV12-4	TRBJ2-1	CASSPRYDNSGSYEQFF
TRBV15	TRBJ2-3	CATSLVVPDTQYF
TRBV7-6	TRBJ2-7	CASSLRETSHEQYF
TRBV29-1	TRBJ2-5	CSVEVQGNQETQYF
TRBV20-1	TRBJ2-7	CSARALRGRGPDNSRYEQYF
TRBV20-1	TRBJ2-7	CSAQLAGERYEQYF
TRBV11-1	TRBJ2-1	CASSPKRLAGPSSYNEQFF
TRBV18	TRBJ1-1	CASSPRDSLGAFF
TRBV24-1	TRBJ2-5	CATSTSLGKQETQYF
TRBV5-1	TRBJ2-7	CASSLGLLPYEQYF
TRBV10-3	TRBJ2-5	CAISEGGEETQYF
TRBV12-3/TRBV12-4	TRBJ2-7	CASSPGQVNYEQYF
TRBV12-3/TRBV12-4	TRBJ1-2	CASSLAAGYGYTF
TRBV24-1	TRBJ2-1	CATSDPRPSAGHYNEQFF
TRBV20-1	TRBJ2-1	CSAGFVSSYNEQFF
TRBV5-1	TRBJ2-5	CASSVGQGLQETQYF
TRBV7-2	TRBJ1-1	CASSPRTGQDGDTEAFF
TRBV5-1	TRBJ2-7	CASSLSLPDEQYF
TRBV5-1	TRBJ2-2	CASSAGGAGTGELFF
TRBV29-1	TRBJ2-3	CSVDQLTADTQYF
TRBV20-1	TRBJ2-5	CSARAAALRETQYF
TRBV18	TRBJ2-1	CASSLLSGGALNNEQFF
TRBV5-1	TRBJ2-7	CASSTDYEQYF